This is a list of T cell receptor beta chains from one sample in a study of shared clonotypes between healthy human individuals. TCRdb keeps only in-frame clones here, not all; method: immunoSEQ multiplex PCR. The repertoire holds roughly 680,000 clones, with roughly 72% as singletons. Specimen: memory CD4+ T cells sorted from blood. These receptor sequences come from a woman under 40 in good health. Both conserved end residues are part of each CDR3. A D gene is named only where the DNA matches it firmly. Size values are once, few and many counts, or a class for expanded clones, and some rows have none.

abundance: NA
d_gene: NA
v_gene: TRBV2
j_gene: TRBJ1-6
CDR3aa: CASREQGASPLHF
CDR3nt: TGTGCCAGCAGGGAACAGGGCGCTTCACCCCTCCACTTT

abundance: NA
d_gene: NA
v_gene: TRBV4-1
j_gene: TRBJ2-4
CDR3aa: CASSQPSAGKAKNIQYF
CDR3nt: TGCGCCAGCAGCCAGCCGTCGGCTGGGAAAGCCAAAAACATTCAGTACTTC

abundance: NA
d_gene: TRBD2
v_gene: TRBV5-4
j_gene: TRBJ2-5
CDR3aa: CASSPGGRAHQETQYF
CDR3nt: TGTGCCAGCAGCCCTGGCGGGAGGGCCCACCAAGAGACCCAGTACTTC

abundance: NA
d_gene: NA
v_gene: TRBV11-3
j_gene: TRBJ2-2
CDR3aa: CASSPRPRESTGELFF
CDR3nt: TGTGCCAGCAGCCCGCGCCCCCGGGAAAGCACCGGGGAGCTGTTTTTT

abundance: few
d_gene: NA
v_gene: TRBV11-2
j_gene: TRBJ2-5
CDR3aa: CASSLDPASETQYF
CDR3nt: TGTGCCAGCAGCTTAGATCCGGCCTCGGAGACCCAGTACTTC

abundance: NA
d_gene: NA
v_gene: TRBV6-5
j_gene: TRBJ2-2
CDR3aa: CASNPGGTGELFF
CDR3nt: TGTGCCAGCAACCCTGGGGGGACCGGGGAGCTGTTTTTT

abundance: NA
d_gene: NA
v_gene: TRBV5-4
j_gene: TRBJ2-5
CDR3aa: CASSLYSWYQETQYF
CDR3nt: TGTGCCAGCAGCTTGTACAGTTGGTACCAAGAGACCCAGTACTTC

abundance: once
d_gene: NA
v_gene: TRBV5-1
j_gene: TRBJ1-3
CDR3aa: CASSMGTDGNTIYF
CDR3nt: TGCGCCAGCAGCATGGGAACGGATGGAAACACCATATATTTT

abundance: NA
d_gene: NA
v_gene: TRBV29-1
j_gene: TRBJ2-1
CDR3aa: CSVGTDYNEQFF
CDR3nt: TGCAGCGTTGGGACGGATTACAATGAGCAGTTCTTC

abundance: NA
d_gene: NA
v_gene: TRBV28
j_gene: TRBJ2-7
CDR3aa: CASSFRNEQYF
CDR3nt: TGTGCCAGCAGTTTCCGGAACGAGCAGTACTTC

abundance: NA
d_gene: TRBD2
v_gene: TRBV5-1
j_gene: TRBJ2-3
CDR3aa: CASSFRSSGSSDTQYF
CDR3nt: TGCGCCAGCAGCTTTAGGAGTAGCGGGAGCTCAGATACGCAGTATTTT

abundance: NA
d_gene: TRBD2
v_gene: TRBV6-6
j_gene: TRBJ2-7
CDR3aa: CASRPTKRGGGEQYF
CDR3nt: TGTGCCAGCAGACCCACCAAGCGGGGCGGCGGCGAGCAGTACTTC

abundance: few
d_gene: TRBD1
v_gene: TRBV27
j_gene: TRBJ1-5
CDR3aa: CATCGQGQPQHF
CDR3nt: TGTGCCACCTGCGGACAGGGTCAGCCCCAGCATTTT

abundance: NA
d_gene: TRBD1
v_gene: TRBV28
j_gene: TRBJ2-7
CDR3aa: CASSSTGTGINEQYF
CDR3nt: TGTGCCAGCAGTTCGACCGGGACAGGGATCAACGAGCAGTACTTC

abundance: NA
d_gene: TRBD1
v_gene: TRBV6-1
j_gene: TRBJ2-7
CDR3aa: CASRPGTGRNEQYF
CDR3nt: TGTGCCAGCAGACCCGGGACAGGGAGGAACGAGCAGTACTTC

abundance: NA
d_gene: TRBD2
v_gene: TRBV5-1
j_gene: TRBJ2-7
CDR3aa: CASSLGGGSSYEQYF
CDR3nt: TGCGCCAGCAGCCTGGGTGGCGGGAGTTCCTACGAGCAGTACTTC

abundance: once
d_gene: NA
v_gene: TRBV5-1
j_gene: TRBJ1-1
CDR3aa: CASSLASTSKVYTEAFF
CDR3nt: TGCGCCAGCAGCTTGGCCTCTACATCGAAGGTTTACACTGAAGCTTTCTTT

abundance: NA
d_gene: NA
v_gene: TRBV29-1
j_gene: TRBJ2-4
CDR3aa: CSVVPGNIQYF
CDR3nt: TGCAGCGTTGTCCCCGGAAACATTCAGTACTTC

abundance: NA
d_gene: NA
v_gene: TRBV23-1
j_gene: TRBJ2-1
CDR3aa: CASSQSVREEAYNEQFF
CDR3nt: TGCGCCAGCAGTCAATCAGTTAGGGAGGAAGCCTACAATGAGCAGTTCTTC

abundance: NA
d_gene: NA
v_gene: TRBV19
j_gene: TRBJ2-7
CDR3aa: CASSITGSSYEQYF
CDR3nt: TGTGCCAGTAGTATAACCGGATCTTCCTACGAGCAGTACTTC

abundance: NA
d_gene: NA
v_gene: TRBV6-5
j_gene: TRBJ1-1
CDR3aa: CASSPPGGETEAFF
CDR3nt: TGTGCCAGCAGTCCCCCCGGGGGGGAAACTGAAGCTTTCTTT

abundance: NA
d_gene: NA
v_gene: TRBV19
j_gene: TRBJ2-6
CDR3aa: CASSLLSGANVLTF
CDR3nt: TGTGCCAGTAGTTTGTTATCTGGGGCCAACGTCCTGACTTTC

abundance: NA
d_gene: NA
v_gene: TRBV7-9
j_gene: TRBJ2-2
CDR3aa: CASSLRGTGELFF
CDR3nt: TGTGCCAGCAGCCTCAGGGGCACCGGGGAGCTGTTTTTT

abundance: NA
d_gene: NA
v_gene: TRBV5-1
j_gene: TRBJ2-5
CDR3aa: CASSLAGGPQGLLQETQYF
CDR3nt: TGCGCCAGCAGCTTGGCCGGCGGGCCGCAGGGACTCCTCCAAGAGACCCAGTACTTC

abundance: NA
d_gene: NA
v_gene: TRBV4-2
j_gene: TRBJ2-1
CDR3aa: CASSLDAAGSYNEQFF
CDR3nt: TGTGCCAGCAGCTTGGATGCTGCCGGCTCCTACAATGAGCAGTTCTTC

abundance: NA
d_gene: TRBD2
v_gene: TRBV7-8
j_gene: TRBJ2-5
CDR3aa: CASSKRESVQETQYF
CDR3nt: TGTGCCAGCAGCAAGCGGGAGTCGGTCCAAGAGACCCAGTACTTC

abundance: NA
d_gene: NA
v_gene: TRBV10-3
j_gene: TRBJ2-7
CDR3aa: CAIGKDSYEQYF
CDR3nt: TGTGCCATCGGGAAGGACTCCTACGAGCAGTACTTC